This entry is about one TCR beta chain. Its antigen is not identified. Germline V gives CDR1 SNHLY, CDR2 FYNNEI. The V end lost 7 bases, the J end lost 7 bases, and 17 bases lay between the germline ends. The CDR3 is made up of 14 amino acids. These data are taken from a study of OX40 agonist ivuxolimab in advanced cancers. Across the whole study: The eligibility criteria allowed prior anti-PD-1, anti-PD-L1 or anti-CTLA-4 therapy, and about 40% had some.

Profiling relied on immunoSEQ multiplex PCR, and the TCRdb table lists in-frame clones only, not all of them. The table has about 100,000 clones, around 80% seen once. Findings and caveats of the study: With doses of 0.1 to 3.0 mg/kg, CD4+ and CD8+ blood T cells had undergone clonal expansion by week 6. Expanded clones were, on average, more numerous in CD8+ T cells than in CD4+. Relatively little clonal expansion, among the lowest observed, appeared in partial responders at 0.1-3.0 mg/kg.

The chain recombines TRBV2 with TRBJ1-5; D might be TRBD1 (5 bases). The TCR originated in an adult with an advanced solid tumor such as melanoma, head and neck, liver or kidney cancer. This specimen was CD4+ or CD8+ T cells sorted from blood, taken in a trial of the OX40 agonist ivuxolimab. The CDR3 region has the DNA TGTGCCAGCACTCTCCAGGGAACGGGGCAGCCCCAGCATTTT. Translating it yields CASTLQGTGQPQHF.